Listed here are 3 T cell receptor beta chains from one sample, sequenced in a study of CD8 T cells in ankylosing spondylitis. TCRdb recomputed calls from the 5' RACE reads with MiXCR, one row per CDR3 protein. The table has more than 100,000 distinct CDR3 sequences, about an eighth seen once. Source material: blood, either unsorted or a sorted T cell fraction (not recorded which). These receptors were taken from a female donor with ankylosing spondylitis or in good health (not recorded which).

This clonotype was seen at least ten times. V and J are TRBV29-1 and TRBJ2-1; maybe TRBD1 (5 bases). V lost 4 bases to trimming and J lost 1 base, with 23 bases between them. This CDR3 region has 18 residues. CDR1 and CDR2 (germline): SQVTM, ANQGSEA. The CDR3: CSVAGMVRQTPSYNEQFF. DNA of the CDR3: TGCAGCGTTGCAGGGATGGTTAGACAGACCCCTTCCTACAATGAGCAGTTCTTC.

This clonotype was observed many times. J is TRBJ2-2 and V is TRBV18; tentatively, D is TRBD2 (5 bases). Germline loops: CDR1 KGHSH, CDR2 LQKENI. Trimming cost V 2 bases and J 10 bases, with 14 bases left between them. This CDR3 is built from 14 residues. CDR3 DNA: TGTGCCAGCTCACCAACGGGATTCGTGGAGGAGCTGTTTTTT. Amino acids: CASSPTGFVEELFF.

Only a few counts were recorded for this clonotype. CDR3: CASRGGTDTQYF. In nucleotides, the CDR3 is TGTGCCAGCAGAGGGGGCACAGATACGCAGTATTTT. The V gene is TRBV6-6, the J gene TRBJ2-3; weak D call: TRBD1 (5 bases). Germline V gene sequence: CDR1 MNHNY, CDR2 SVGAGI (reference sequence). The CDR3 totals 12 residues. V was clipped by 6 bases and J by 1 base, with 5 bases between them.